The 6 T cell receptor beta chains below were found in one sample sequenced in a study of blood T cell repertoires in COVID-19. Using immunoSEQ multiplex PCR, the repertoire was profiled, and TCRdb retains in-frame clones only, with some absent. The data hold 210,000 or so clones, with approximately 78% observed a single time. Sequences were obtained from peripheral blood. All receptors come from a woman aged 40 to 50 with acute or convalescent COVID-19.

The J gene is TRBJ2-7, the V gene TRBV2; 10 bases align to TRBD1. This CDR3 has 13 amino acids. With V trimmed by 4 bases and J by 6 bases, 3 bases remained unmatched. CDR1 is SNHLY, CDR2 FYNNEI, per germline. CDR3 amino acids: CASSVGDRGEQYF. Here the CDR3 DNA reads TGTGCCAGCAGTGTAGGGGACAGGGGCGAGCAGTACTTC.

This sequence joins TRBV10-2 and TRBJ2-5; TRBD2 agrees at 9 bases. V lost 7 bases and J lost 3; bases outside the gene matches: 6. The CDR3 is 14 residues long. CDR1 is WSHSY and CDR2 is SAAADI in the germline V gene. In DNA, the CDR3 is TGCGCCAGCAAGAGGGCTAGCGGGGAAGAGACCCAGTACTTC. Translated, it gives CASKRASGEETQYF.

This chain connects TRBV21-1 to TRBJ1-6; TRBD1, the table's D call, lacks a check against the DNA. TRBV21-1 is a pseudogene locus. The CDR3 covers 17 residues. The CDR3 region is CASSIWEPGQGGSPLHF. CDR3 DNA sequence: TGTGCCAGCAGCATCTGGGAACCGGGACAGGGTGGTTCACCCCTCCACTTT.

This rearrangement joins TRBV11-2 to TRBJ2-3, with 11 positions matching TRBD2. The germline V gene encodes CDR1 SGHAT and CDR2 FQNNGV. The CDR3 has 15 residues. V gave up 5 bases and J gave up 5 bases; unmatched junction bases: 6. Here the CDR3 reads CASSSSGGAVDTQYF. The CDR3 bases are TGTGCCAGCAGCAGTAGCGGGGGGGCGGTAGATACGCAGTATTTT.

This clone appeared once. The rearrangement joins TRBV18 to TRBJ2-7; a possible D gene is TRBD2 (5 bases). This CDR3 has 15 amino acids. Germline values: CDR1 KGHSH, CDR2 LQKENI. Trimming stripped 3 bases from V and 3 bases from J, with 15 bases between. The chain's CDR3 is CASSPPTNLGYEQYF. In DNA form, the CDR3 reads TGTGCCAGCTCACCTCCGACTAACCTGGGCTACGAGCAGTACTTC.

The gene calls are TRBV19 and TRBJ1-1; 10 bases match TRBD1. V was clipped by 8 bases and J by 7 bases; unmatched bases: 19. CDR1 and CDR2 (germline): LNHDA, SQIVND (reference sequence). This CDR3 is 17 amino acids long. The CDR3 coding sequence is TGTGCCAGTTTTTCGTGGAGACAGGGGGCGCGGGAAGGTGAAGCTTTCTTT. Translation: CASFSWRQGAREGEAFF.